This T cell receptor beta chain was recorded in a study of regulatory T cells in long-lasting Graves disease. Study summary: The study enrolled newly diagnosed Graves' patients on antithyroid drugs under 3 months.

The CDR3 covers 16 residues. Germline CDR1 and CDR2: SGHDT and YYEEEE. Trimming took 4 bases from V and 0 from J, leaving 16 bases between them. As to time point: newly diagnosed GD, antithyroid drugs for less than 3 months. Extracted RNA from PBMCs served as the source of the TCR library. Construction of TCR beta libraries relied on iRepertoire HTBI primers and on Arm-PCR targeting CDR3 regions. TCRdb re-derived calls from the multiplex PCR reads in MiXCR, one entry per CDR3 protein. The table shows 500,000 or so distinct CDR3 sequences, with 15% to 20% occurring only once. The sample was also linked to a second study, of T cells in Graves' hyperthyroidism and ophthalmopathy.

Sequenced here: peripheral blood mononuclear cells (PBMCs), sampled at new diagnosis, from a patient treated with antithyroid drugs. The V gene is TRBV5-6, the J gene TRBJ1-1; no firm D call. The origin of this receptor is a woman aged 35-65 years with Graves disease. This CDR3 is CASSRPGSIMNTEAFF. The CDR3 nucleotides read TGTGCCAGCAGCCGTCCCGGCAGTATCATGAACACTGAAGCTTTCTTT.